The 15 T cell receptor beta chains presented below share a single source sample, sequenced in a study of T cells after yellow fever vaccination. TCRdb redid the calling of the 5' RACE reads with MiXCR, one entry per CDR3 protein. The data contain about 130,000 distinct CDR3 sequences, 7.4% of them singletons. Specimen: CD4+ T cells sorted from PBMCs, collected around 10 days after the first yellow fever vaccination. The receptors derive from a man between 18 and 29 years old who received the YFV17D yellow fever vaccine.

This clonotype was recorded a few times. The CDR3 protein is CASSPGRAQETQYF. The CDR3 nucleotides are TGCGCCAGCAGCCCCGGGCGAGCACAAGAGACCCAGTACTTC. The gene calls are TRBV5-1 and TRBJ2-5; D uncertain. Germline-derived CDR1 and CDR2 are SGHRS and YFSETQ. V was shortened by 4 bases and J by 2 bases, with 12 bases between the two germline ends. This CDR3 is built from 14 residues.

This clonotype was seen ten or more times. The chain is built from TRBV5-1 and TRBJ1-1; TRBD1 aligns across 8 bases. Germline V gene data show CDR1 as SGHRS and CDR2 as YFSETQ. This CDR3 is 15 amino acids long. With V trimmed by 0 bases and J by 3 bases, 4 bases remained unmatched. This CDR3 is CASSLAGGEDTEAFF. For the CDR3, the DNA is TGCGCCAGCAGCTTGGCAGGGGGCGAGGACACTGAAGCTTTCTTT.

This clonotype was seen ten or more times. The rearrangement joins TRBV7-9 to TRBJ2-7; the D gene is possibly TRBD1 (5 bases). With 4 bases removed from V and 9 bases from J, the gap between germline ends came to 10 bases. The CDR3 is 11 residues long. Germline assignment: CDR1 SEHNR and CDR2 FQNEAQ (reference sequence). CDR3 DNA: TGTGCCAGCAGCTCAGGGTTCGGGCAGTACGTC. It specifies CASSSGFGQYV.

This clonotype occurred many times. V and J are TRBV5-1 and TRBJ2-5, with 12 bases that match TRBD2. CDR1 and CDR2 (germline): SGHRS, YFSETQ. The CDR3 runs to 16 residues. The trim removed 4 bases at V and 4 bases at J, leaving 8 bases unmatched. CDR3 nucleotides: TGCGCCAGCAGCCCTGGACTAGCGGGGTCAGGAGAGACCCAGTACTTC. Encoded protein: CASSPGLAGSGETQYF.

This clonotype was picked up many times. This sequence joins TRBV6-2 or TRBV6-3 and TRBJ2-3; unclear D gene. Germline CDR1 is MNHEY and CDR2 is SVGEGT. The CDR3 covers 11 residues. Trimming left V 0 bases short and J 7 bases short, with 2 bases between. The CDR3 region is CASSYSYTQYF. CDR3 nucleotide sequence: TGTGCCAGCAGTTACTCCTATACGCAGTATTTT.

In this sample, this clonotype turned up a few times. The rearrangement uses TRBV5-1 and TRBJ2-3, with unresolved D. This CDR3 comprises 14 residues. V lost 2 bases, J lost 3 bases, and 10 bases lay in between. Per germline, CDR1 SGHRS and CDR2 YFSETQ. The CDR3 DNA reads TGCGCCAGCAGCTTTGCGCTGGTTACAGATACGCAGTATTTT. Encoded protein: CASSFALVTDTQYF.

The chain recombines TRBV5-1 with TRBJ1-1; D ambiguous. This CDR3 region has 14 residues. The germline gives CDR1 SGHRS, CDR2 YFSETQ. Trimming took 2 bases from V and 0 from J, leaving 8 bases between them. The DNA of the CDR3 is TGCGCCAGCAGCTTTGTTGGGGTGAACACTGAAGCTTTCTTT. Amino acids: CASSFVGVNTEAFF.

This clonotype was observed many times. The chain carries TRBV4-2 and TRBJ1-3, with D perhaps matching TRBD1 (6 bases). The CDR3 has 15 residues. Germline V CDR1 and CDR2: LGHNA, YNFKEQ. V lost 1 base and J lost 4, with 11 bases in between. In DNA form, the CDR3 reads TGTGCCAGCAGCCAAGGTGGACAGTCGGGAAACACCATATATTTT. This translates into CASSQGGQSGNTIYF.

There are a few counts of this clonotype. J is TRBJ1-3 and V is TRBV9; 10 bases match TRBD1. Germline CDR1 and CDR2: SGDLS and YYNGEE. J gave up 2 bases and V 0 bases, and 14 bases lay outside the gene matches. The CDR3 spans 20 residues. The CDR3 is CASSVETWDRGSYAGNTIYF. CDR3 coding DNA: TGTGCCAGCAGCGTAGAAACTTGGGACAGGGGTTCATATGCTGGAAACACCATATATTTT.

This clonotype was recorded many times. The rearrangement joins TRBV12-3 or TRBV12-4 to TRBJ1-2; D call uncertain. There are 13 residues in the CDR3. Trimming cost V 5 bases and J 5 bases, with 12 bases left between them. The CDR3 protein is CASSPEMSYGYTF. The DNA of the CDR3 is TGTGCCAGCAGTCCCGAAATGAGTTATGGCTACACCTTC.

Many counts were recorded for this clonotype. V and J are TRBV4-2 and TRBJ2-2; D tentatively fits TRBD1 or TRBD2 (5 bases each). Trimming removed 0 bases from V and 4 bases from J, with 6 bases in between. The CDR3 length is 14 residues. In germline, CDR1 is LGHNA, CDR2 YNFKEQ. The CDR3 bases are TGTGCCAGCAGCCAAGATGGGGGCACCGGGGAGCTGTTTTTT. It specifies CASSQDGGTGELFF.

This clonotype was detected many times. This chain connects TRBV12-3 or TRBV12-4 to TRBJ2-3, with TRBD2 matching over 12 bases. The CDR3 consists of 17 residues. With 3 bases clipped from V and 0 bases from J, the junction kept 4 bases outside the gene matches. The CDR3 protein is CASSFTSGGLSTDTQYF. The CDR3 DNA sequence: TGTGCCAGCAGTTTTACTAGCGGGGGGCTGAGCACAGATACGCAGTATTTT.

This clonotype has ten or more counts. This chain uses TRBV9 with TRBJ2-7; D may correspond to TRBD1 or TRBD2 (5 bases each). Per germline, CDR1 SGDLS and CDR2 YYNGEE. The CDR3 runs 15 residues. V was trimmed by 3 bases and J by 2 bases, leaving 15 bases between them. The CDR3 DNA sequence: TGTGCCAGCAGCGCGGGACCGAGCAAAACCTACGAGCAGTACTTC. This codes for CASSAGPSKTYEQYF.

V is TRBV10-1 and J is TRBJ2-7, with 7 bases that match TRBD1. The CDR3 loop spans 12 amino acids. V was pared by 4 bases and J by 6 bases, with 3 bases of the junction left unmatched. CDR1 is WNHNN and CDR2 is SYGVQD in the germline V gene (reference sequence). CDR3 sequence: CASSGAGGEQYF. CDR3 DNA: TGCGCCAGCAGTGGTGCAGGGGGCGAGCAGTACTTC.

This clonotype was seen many times. V and J are TRBV16 and TRBJ2-3; no definite D call. CDR1 is KGHSY, CDR2 FQNENV, per germline. Trimming stripped 1 base from V and 2 bases from J, with 10 bases between. CDR3 size: 15 residues. CDR3 in DNA: TGTGCCAGCAGCCAATTGTGGTCGAACACAGATACGCAGTATTTT. The encoded protein is CASSQLWSNTDTQYF.